This T cell receptor beta chain was profiled in a study of blood T cell repertoires in COVID-19. In the authors' methods: Amplified reference gene primers provided the basis for estimating nucleated cell counts. Produced via immunoSEQ multiplex PCR; TCRdb's table is partial and in-frame only. V, J and clone size were drawn from that table, and D and trimming were deduced from the DNA. Of some 110,000 clones in the sample, over 65% are singletons; the top ten hold 5% to 7.5%. Sequences were obtained from peripheral blood. The TCR sequence derives from a man aged 70-80 years with acute or convalescent COVID-19.

The chain's CDR3 is CASTLGTEPFTQYF. The DNA for the CDR3 is TGCGCCAGCACCCTCGGGACAGAGCCTTTTACGCAGTATTTT. The chain uses TRBV4-1 and TRBJ2-3, with 7 bases that match TRBD1. CDR1 and CDR2 (germline): MGHRA, YSYEKL. The junction had 12 bases not matched to a gene; V was cut back by 7 bases and J by 8 bases. The CDR3 contains 14 residues.